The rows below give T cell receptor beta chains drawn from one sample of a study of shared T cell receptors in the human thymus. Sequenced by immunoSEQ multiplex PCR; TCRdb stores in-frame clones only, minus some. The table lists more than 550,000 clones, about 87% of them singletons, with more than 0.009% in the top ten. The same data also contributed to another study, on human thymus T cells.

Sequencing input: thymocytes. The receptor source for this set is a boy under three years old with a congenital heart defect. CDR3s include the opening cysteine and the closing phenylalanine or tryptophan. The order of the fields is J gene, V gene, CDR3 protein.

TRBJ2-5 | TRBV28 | CASSPPRKSETQYF
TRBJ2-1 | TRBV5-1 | CASSVLSGREYNEQFF
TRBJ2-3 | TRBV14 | CASSQEAWLFTDTQYF
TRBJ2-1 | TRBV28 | CASKRGNEQFF
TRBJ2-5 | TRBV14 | CASSRFGLVGETQYF
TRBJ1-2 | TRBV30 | CAWTPRHGVGGYTF
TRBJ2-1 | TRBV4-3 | CASSQDRPKPGQGSDEQFF
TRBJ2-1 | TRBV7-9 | CASSSQGSYNEQFF
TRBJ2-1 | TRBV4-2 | CASSQESGSGRDEQFF
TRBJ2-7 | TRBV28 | CASSQQVYEQYF
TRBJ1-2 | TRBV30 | CAWKRLGAENGYTF
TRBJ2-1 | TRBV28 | CASSSEPGLAGAPNEQFF
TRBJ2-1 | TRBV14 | CASKREFTNEQFF
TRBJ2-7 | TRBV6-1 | CASSTTWDSYYEQYF
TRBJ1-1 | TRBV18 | CASSPEDKSLNTEAFF
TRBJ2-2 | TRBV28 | CASSLGTSGRAAKPNRELFF
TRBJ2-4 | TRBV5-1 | CASSLSMGQEGNIQYF
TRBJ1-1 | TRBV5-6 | CASSLAYRTNTEAFF
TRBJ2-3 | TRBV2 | CASKVGTRDLTDTQYF
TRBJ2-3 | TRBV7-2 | CASTIRGLPDTQYF
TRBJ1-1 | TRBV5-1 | CASSLAAAVRVSGVLRNTEAFF
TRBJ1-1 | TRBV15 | CATSREGEGTEAFF
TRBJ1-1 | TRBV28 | CAGSVRGAIDTEAFF
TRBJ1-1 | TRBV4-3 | CASSQSRDRGLGDTEAFF
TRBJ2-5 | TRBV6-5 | CASSSPGLPRGAQYF
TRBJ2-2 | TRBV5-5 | CASSRRFHGETLTGELFF
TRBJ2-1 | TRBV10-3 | CAISESRVRFCQDEQFF
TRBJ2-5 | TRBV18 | CASSPATAQETQYF
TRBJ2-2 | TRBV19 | CASSMAPSSQGTGELFF
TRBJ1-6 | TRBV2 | CASIPGQGDNSPLHF
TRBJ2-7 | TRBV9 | CASSVDVGAKEQYF
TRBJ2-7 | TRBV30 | CAWRLGQGEEQYF
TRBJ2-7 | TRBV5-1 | CASSGPGGWRESYEQYF
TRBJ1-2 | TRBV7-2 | CASSAVGLSNYGYTF
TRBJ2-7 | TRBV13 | CASSPFRPGGGGYEQYF
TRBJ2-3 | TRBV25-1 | CASSEPRGRTDTQYF
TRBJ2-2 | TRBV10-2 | CASAGQGPPLTGELFF
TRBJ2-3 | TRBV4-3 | CASSQVAGEGDTQYF
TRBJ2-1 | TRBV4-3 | CASSQASHGRDYNEQFF
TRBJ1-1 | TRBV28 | CASSRLRNTEAFF
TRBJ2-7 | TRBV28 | CASSLLAGRLGEQYF
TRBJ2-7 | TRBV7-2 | CASSRSGNLHYEQYF
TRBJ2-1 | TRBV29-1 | CSLRGWDEQFF
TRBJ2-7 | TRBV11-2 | CASSLDLWTSGPPIYEQYF